Each of the 5 T cell receptor beta chains below was sequenced from the same sample in a study of cytomegalovirus exposure and HLA in healthy donors listed by TCRdb under 2017. The library was obtained by the immunoSEQ multiplex PCR assay. For the multiplex PCR, a mixture combining 60 forward primers for TCR Vbeta segments and 13 reverse primers for TCR Jbeta segments was used. In TCRdb, the immuneACCESS table is reduced to in-frame sequences with V and J assigned. These tables do not hold every clone; where another copy was compared, an unresolved V gene accounts for under half, and the others remain unexplained. The sample table records 110,000 to 150,000 clones; about 74% of these occur just once. Around 4.7% of the sample comes from the top ten. The sample comprised PBMCs. These receptors came from a man younger than 35 in good health and CMV-seropositive.

In its sample, this clone was seen a few times. This chain joins TRBV6-5 and TRBJ1-2; a weak D match, TRBD1 (6 bases). The germline gives CDR1 MNHEY, CDR2 SVGAGI. The length of the CDR3 is 14 residues. Trimming took 5 bases from V and 4 from J, leaving 14 bases between them. CDR3: CASSQAGTSYGYTF. As DNA, the CDR3 is TGTGCCAGCAGTCAGGCCGGGACAAGCTATGGCTACACCTTC.

The chain uses TRBV4-2 and TRBJ1-4; unclear D gene. The CDR3 is 16 amino acids. Germline CDR1 reads LGHNA; CDR2 reads YNFKEQ. Trimming took off 1 base at V and 8 bases at J, with 17 bases between the two ends. The DNA of the CDR3 is TGTGCCAGCAGCCAAGTATCTAAGGGCGGAGGGGAAAAACTGTTTTTT. This sequence encodes CASSQVSKGGGEKLFF.

This chain connects TRBV7-9 to TRBJ2-7; 8 nucleotides line up with TRBD1. The CDR3 has 16 residues. Germline trimming cut 4 bases from V and 6 bases from J; bases unmatched to any gene: 14. Germline V lookup: CDR1 SEHNR, CDR2 FQNEAQ (reference sequence). The CDR3 protein is CASSWPGGAGSSEQYF. DNA for the CDR3: TGTGCCAGCAGCTGGCCAGGGGGCGCGGGCTCGTCCGAGCAGTACTTC.

This chain links TRBV5-1 with TRBJ2-3; 12 bases map to TRBD2. Trimming at V came to 6 bases and at J to 2 bases, leaving 19 bases not matched to a gene. The CDR3 covers 20 residues. Germline V gives CDR1 SGHRS, CDR2 YFSETQ. CDR3 sequence: CASTRGVVASGGVYTDTQYF. The DNA for the CDR3 is TGCGCCAGCACCCGCGGGGTGGTGGCTAGCGGGGGGGTTTACACAGATACGCAGTATTTT.

This clone occurred once. This rearrangement joins TRBV7-9 to TRBJ2-7; TRBD2 matches 8 bases. The junction had 9 bases not matched to a gene; V was cut back by 5 bases and J by 3 bases. The CDR3 totals 15 residues. Germline V gives CDR1 SEHNR, CDR2 FQNEAQ (reference sequence). The CDR3 protein is CASSPLDSGDYEQYF. The CDR3 DNA is TGTGCCAGCAGCCCCCTGGATAGCGGGGACTACGAGCAGTACTTC.